This entry lists 17 T cell receptor beta chains sequenced from one sample in a study of tumor-infiltrating lymphocytes in primary liver carcinoma. Blood RNA was derived from unsorted whole blood, and germline DNA was extracted too. Synthesis of TCR beta cDNA was carried out from about 0.55 ug total RNA with a constant-region primer. It was through three nested multiplex PCR rounds of slightly modified ARM-PCR that TCR beta libraries arose. TRBV1-TRBV30 forward primers and a C-beta reverse primer were used in the first two PCR rounds, which each ran for approximately 10 cycles. TCRdb analysed the multiplex PCR reads with MiXCR anew, one entry per CDR3 protein. Among 320,000 or so distinct CDR3 sequences listed, about 60% were seen once. Sequenced material: peripheral blood. Source of these receptors: a man between 40 and 49 years old with primary liver carcinoma and hepatitis B virus infection.

A remark on this clonotype: As the CDR3 is not closed by the conserved phenylalanine or tryptophan, this likely results from a read error. It is unclear where the CDR3 begins or ends on the DNA, so no DNA is shown, and the CDR3 is as TCRdb lists it. The chain couples TRBV11-1 to TRBJ2-7. The CDR3 has 14 amino acids, counting both end residues. Germline V gives CDR1 SGHAT, CDR2 FQDESV (reference sequence). CDR3: CASSSLSQSCEQYL.

This clonotype was seen a few times. This could be a read error, since a much larger clone is one nucleotide away. The J gene is TRBJ1-5, the V gene TRBV6-2 or TRBV6-3; 7 bases agree with TRBD1. This CDR3 has 16 residues. The trim removed 6 bases at V and 0 bases at J, leaving 8 bases unmatched. Germline V gene data show CDR1 as MNHEY and CDR2 as SVGEGT. The CDR3 spells CASRSGTVSSNQPQHF. CDR3 nucleotides: TGTGCCAGCAGAAGCGGGACAGTCAGTAGCAATCAGCCCCAGCATTTT.

The CDR3 reads CSVEDYGGRTGELFF. CDR3 DNA sequence: TGCAGCGTTGAAGACTACGGGGGAAGGACCGGGGAGCTGTTTTTT. The chain links TRBV29-1 to TRBJ2-2, with a tentative D call TRBD2 (6 bases). Trimming stripped 0 bases from V and 5 bases from J, with 13 bases between. This CDR3 contains 15 residues. From germline, CDR1 is SQVTM and CDR2 ANQGSEA.

This clonotype was counted ten times or more. This chain connects TRBV29-1 to TRBJ1-6, with 9 bases that match TRBD1. Germline trimming cut 6 bases from V and 9 bases from J; bases unmatched to any gene: 6. Germline V lookup: CDR1 SQVTM, CDR2 ANQGSEA. The CDR3 is 13 amino acids. The CDR3 nucleotides read TGCAGCGTGCGACAGGGGGAAAGTTCACCCCTCCACTTT. Protein product: CSVRQGESSPLHF.

V is TRBV5-1 and J is TRBJ2-3; D is perhaps TRBD2 (5 bases). Trimming took off 4 bases at V and 4 bases at J, with 13 bases between the two ends. The germline gives CDR1 SGHRS, CDR2 YFSETQ. The CDR3 has 14 residues. CDR3 loop: CASSIGSNSDTQYF. The CDR3, as DNA: TGCGCCAGCAGCATAGGGAGTAATTCAGATACGCAGTATTTT. Together with reference TRBV5-1 and TRBJ2-3, the CDR3 gives the full variable domain: KAGVTQTPRYLIKTRGQQVTLSCSPISGHRSVSWYQQTPGQGLQFLFEYFSETQRNKGNFPGRFSGRQFSNSRSEMNVSTLELGDSALYLCASSIGSNSDTQYFGPGTRLTVL.

A remark on this clonotype: A much bigger clone sits one base away, suggesting this may be a read error. V usage is TRBV29-1 and J usage is TRBJ2-7, with 9 bases identical to TRBD1. This CDR3 contains 13 residues. J lost 6 bases, V lost 2 bases, and 5 bases had no gene match. CDR1 is SQVTM and CDR2 is ANQGSEA in the germline V gene. In nucleotides, the CDR3 is TGCAGCGTTGAACTCCGGGACAGGGTCGAGCAGTACTTC. Amino acids: CSVELRDRVEQYF.

With respect to this clonotype: A much larger clone differs from this one at a single base, so this may be a read error. The chain joins TRBV11-2 to TRBJ2-1; the match to TRBD2 covers 7 bases. This CDR3 spans 15 amino acids. Germline loops: CDR1 SGHAT, CDR2 FQNNGV. The V segment lost 10 bases and the J segment 2 bases; nucleotides outside the gene matches: 11. CDR3 sequence reads: CATGNGRLTYNEQFF. The CDR3 coding sequence is TGTGCCACCGGTAACGGGAGGCTGACCTACAATGAGCAGTTCTTC.

The gene calls are TRBV11-3 and TRBJ2-1; D may be TRBD2 (7 bases). The length of the CDR3 is 16 residues. Germline loops: CDR1 SGHNT, CDR2 YENEEA. The V gene lost 5 bases and the J gene lost 10 bases, with 24 bases spanning the gap. CDR3: CASSIFGGLGIGEQFF. The DNA of the CDR3 is TGTGCCAGCAGCATATTCGGGGGGCTAGGGATTGGCGAGCAGTTCTTC. The complete variable domain, with remaining parts taken from reference TRBV11-3 and TRBJ2-1, reads EAGVVQSPRYKIIEKKQPVAFWCNPISGHNTLYWYLQNLGQGPELLIRYENEEAVDDSQLPKDRFSAERLKGVDSTLKIQPAELGDSAVYLCASSIFGGLGIGEQFFGPGTRLTVL.

The table lists this clonotype with a count of one. The V call is TRBV10-3, the J call TRBJ1-3; D is perhaps TRBD1 (6 bases). Germline lookup yields CDR1 ENHRY and CDR2 SYGVKD. The CDR3 has 16 residues. The V end was cut by 7 bases, the J end by 8 bases, with 24 bases between. The CDR3 here is CAINTPGHKNGDTIYF. In nucleotides, the CDR3 is TGTGCCATCAATACCCCGGGACATAAGAACGGAGACACCATATATTTT.

This clonotype has at least ten counts. V and J are TRBV12-3 or TRBV12-4 and TRBJ2-1; no clear D gene. V gave up 6 bases and J gave up 5 bases, with 8 bases separating them. The CDR3 totals 12 residues. The CDR3 here is CASSSSDNEQFF. As DNA, the CDR3 is TGTGCCAGCAGCTCCAGTGACAATGAGCAGTTCTTC.

This clonotype showed up many times. The rearrangement links TRBV12-3 or TRBV12-4 to TRBJ1-6, with 9 bases identical to TRBD1. The CDR3 is 15 amino acids. Losses at the gene ends were 5 bases for V and 7 bases for J; bases not matched to a gene: 6. CDR3 region: CASSRTGELNSPLHF. In DNA form, the CDR3 reads TGTGCCAGCAGTCGGACAGGGGAGTTAAATTCACCCCTCCACTTT.

This clonotype has at least ten counts. The genes are TRBV4-1 and TRBJ1-2; D is perhaps TRBD1 (6 bases). Germline V gene lookup returns CDR1 MGHRA and CDR2 YSYEKL. V lost 3 bases and J lost 6, with 14 bases in between. The CDR3 has 14 residues. The CDR3 loop is CASSHPTGLDGYTF. CDR3 in DNA: TGCGCCAGCAGCCATCCTACAGGGTTGGATGGCTACACCTTC.

At least ten counts were recorded for this clonotype. The V call is TRBV5-1, the J call TRBJ2-7; D perhaps matches TRBD2 (6 bases). Germline CDR1 and CDR2: SGHRS and YFSETQ. V dropped 4 bases and J dropped 0 bases, with 17 bases sitting between them. The CDR3 contains 16 residues. In DNA form, the CDR3 reads TGCGCCAGCAGCCCCACTGGACTACCACGCTCCTACGAGCAGTACTTC. Amino acids: CASSPTGLPRSYEQYF.

As to this clonotype: Possible read error: a much larger clone is one base away. This chain uses TRBV6-2 or TRBV6-3 with TRBJ2-5, with D possibly TRBD2 on 5 matching bases. Germline CDR1 reads MNHEY; CDR2 reads SVGEGT. This CDR3 is 13 amino acids long. CDR3 protein: CASSSRPGETHYF. DNA for the CDR3: TGTGCCAGCAGTTCCAGACCCGGGGAGACCCATTACTTC.

This clonotype showed up many times. The chain employs TRBV6-5 and TRBJ2-1; D is unclear. The CDR3 totals 14 residues. Trimming shortened V by 2 bases and J by 4 bases, and 9 bases separated the two germline ends. The germline CDR1 and CDR2 sequences are MNHEY and SVGAGI. Here the CDR3 reads CASSYHSLYNEQFF. The CDR3 nucleotides are TGTGCCAGCAGTTACCACAGTCTATACAATGAGCAGTTCTTC.

About this clonotype: Germline is not matched at one junction end, which may reflect a read error. The chain joins TRBV4-2 to TRBJ1-4; the D gene is possibly TRBD1 (6 bases). The CDR3 runs to 17 residues. Germline assignment: CDR1 LGHNA and CDR2 YNFKEQ. The CDR3 sequence is CASSQGVRGWGNEELFF. The CDR3 DNA follows: TGCGCCAGCAGCCAAGGTGTCAGGGGATGGGGTAATGAAGAACTGTTTTTT.

Of note for this clonotype: At one boundary the junction diverges from the germline segment, which might be a read error. The rearrangement uses TRBV7-2 and TRBJ2-3; TRBD1 matches 7 bases. CDR3 length: 16 residues. Germline V CDR1 and CDR2: SGHTA, FQGNSA. CDR3 sequence reads: CVSSLFGQAGTDTQYF. The CDR3 nucleotides read TGTGTCAGCAGCTTATTCGGACAGGCCGGCACAGATACGCAGTATTTT.